This T cell receptor beta chain was identified in a study of blood T cells in healthy people across ages. Background on the study: T cells yielded about one barcoded beta molecule per two cells through template switching. The study's findings and limits: Older age coincided with a roughly linear decline in TCR beta diversity per million T cells. It was held that the diversity estimates obtained from one million T cells were underestimates.

Worth noting for this clonotype: Antigen specificity is unknown.

V dropped 7 bases and J dropped 1; count of bases not matched to a gene: 5. The germline V gene has CDR1 MNHEY and CDR2 SVGEGT. CDR3 length equals 14 residues. Then a second PCR, running about 7 to 11 cycles, was carried out with a sample-barcoded 5' primer and a J-beta primer mix. Each of the cDNA molecules was tagged by a template-switch adaptor with 12 random nucleotides. TCRdb re-analysed the 5' RACE reads in MiXCR, keeping a single row per CDR3 protein. In the table there are about 760,000 distinct CDR3 sequences, more than 55% of which are singletons. What was sequenced was blood. This clonotype originated in a man aged 35 to 55 in good health. The V gene is TRBV6-2 or TRBV6-3, the J gene TRBJ2-5, with TRBD2 matching over 8 bases. In nucleotides, the CDR3 is TGTGCCAGCAAACCTAGCGGGTTCCAAGAGACCCAGTACTTC. Protein sequence: CASKPSGFQETQYF.